Sequencing of this T cell receptor (beta chain) was carried out in a study of shared clonotypes between healthy human individuals. Overall study context: The donors, two women and three men, were aged 18 to 49.

Study outcomes and limitations: For sorted subsets, rarefaction showed incomplete sequencing despite large depth.

This clone was counted a single time. Its target is unknown. Only CD45RO-negative cells positively selected for CCR7 counted as naive CD8 cells, so terminally differentiated effector memory CD45RA+ cells were excluded. Adults of Caucasian background living in Nashville, Tennessee made up all donors. In germline, CDR1 is MNHEY, CDR2 SMNVEV (reference sequence). CDR3 size: 13 residues. J gave up 8 bases and V 7 bases, and 3 bases lay outside the gene matches. Splitting of each subset's genomic DNA was done evenly across several immunoSEQ plates. Sequenced by immunoSEQ multiplex PCR; TCRdb stores in-frame clones only, minus some. Of around 2.1 million clones detected, about 92% appear once; the ten largest clones hold more than 1.5%.

This receptor was identified in a man aged 18 to 29 in good health. Some clones in this sample may be carry-over from other donors' samples. Sequenced sample: naive CD8+ T cells from PBMCs. The chain couples TRBV27 to TRBJ2-1, with TRBD2 identical over 12 bases. The CDR3: CASTSGRADEQFF. Here the CDR3 DNA reads TGTGCCAGCACTAGCGGGAGGGCGGATGAGCAGTTCTTC.